One sample yielded the 2 T cell receptor beta chains listed below, sequenced in a study of cytomegalovirus exposure and HLA in healthy donors. The primer mix had 60 Vbeta and 13 Jbeta primers. The table came from immunoSEQ multiplex PCR; TCRdb's copy has only in-frame clones and leaves some out. The sample includes 120,000 or so clones, around 81% of them seen just once. The sample taken for sequencing was PBMCs. The receptors were sampled from a female donor in good health and CMV-seronegative.

This clone was recorded once. The J gene is TRBJ2-7, the V gene TRBV20-1; D is undetermined. Germline loops: CDR1 DFQATT, CDR2 SNEGSKA (reference sequence). With 3 bases removed from V and 7 bases from J, the gap between germline ends came to 10 bases. CDR3 length: 11 amino acids. CDR3 in amino acids: CSASASREQYF. CDR3 sequence (DNA): TGCAGTGCTAGTGCATCTCGGGAGCAGTACTTC.

This sequence joins TRBV19 and TRBJ2-7, with 7 bases lining up with TRBD1. V was pared by 3 bases and J by 4 bases, with 9 bases of the junction left unmatched. Germline CDR1 reads LNHDA; CDR2 reads SQIVND (reference sequence). The CDR3 is 15 residues long. The CDR3 bases are TGTGCCAGTAGTATCGGACAGGTACACTCTTACGAGCAGTACTTC. This sequence encodes CASSIGQVHSYEQYF.